The 31 T cell receptor beta chains in this list originate from one sample, sequenced in a study of human T cells and chemical hapten exposure. Each CDR3 protein is one row after TCRdb ran MiXCR on the RACE reads. The sample lists 330,000 or so distinct CDR3 sequences; just under 6.5% were seen once. Time point noted: patch test 2, 6 weeks after DPC sensitization. Treatment specified: therapeutic diphenylcyclopropenone sensitization with weekly scalp DPC. Sequencing used whole blood, obtained in connection with sensitization to the hapten diphenylcyclopropenone (DPC). These receptors all stem from a woman aged 18-30 years with alopecia areata. Some clones in this sample may be carry-over from other donors' samples.

This clonotype was found a few times. CDR3 in amino acids: CASSLRQDRGGVNQPQHF. The CDR3 DNA follows: TGTGCCAGCAGCTTAAGGCAGGACCGGGGAGGGGTCAATCAGCCCCAGCATTTT. The rearrangement joins TRBV11-2 to TRBJ1-5, with a tentative D call TRBD1 (5 bases). CDR1 is SGHAT and CDR2 is FQNNGV in the germline V gene. This CDR3 is built from 18 residues. Trimming left V 2 bases short and J 3 bases short, with 20 bases between.

This clonotype was recorded many times. The CDR3 protein is CASTLAGMGHEQYF. The CDR3, as DNA: TGTGCCAGCACCCTGGCGGGGATGGGCCACGAGCAGTACTTC. This chain joins TRBV12-3 or TRBV12-4 and TRBJ2-7; D might be TRBD2 (6 bases). Between the trimmed V and J ends, which lost 7 bases and 5 bases, there was a span of 18 bases. This CDR3 has 14 amino acids.

There are a few counts of this clonotype. The CDR3 coding sequence is TGCGCCAGCAGCCAAGACCTATACTCCTCCTACAATGAGCAGTTCTTC. Protein product: CASSQDLYSSYNEQFF. The chain recombines TRBV4-1 with TRBJ2-1; D is unresolved. Germline lookup yields CDR1 MGHRA and CDR2 YSYEKL. This CDR3 contains 16 residues. Trimming took 0 bases from V and 0 from J, leaving 9 bases between them.

The rearrangement links TRBV18 to TRBJ2-7; D call uncertain. CDR1 is KGHSH, CDR2 LQKENI, per germline. The V gene lost 3 bases and the J gene lost 2 bases, with 20 bases spanning the gap. The CDR3 totals 17 residues. CDR3 nucleotide sequence: TGTGCCAGCTCACCGTCTCTGACCGCTCTTACCGCCTACGAGCAGTACTTC. Translated, it gives CASSPSLTALTAYEQYF.

This clonotype was recorded a few times. The chain combines TRBV28 with TRBJ1-4; 8 bases agree with TRBD1. In germline, CDR1 is MDHEN, CDR2 SYDVKM. V lost 4 bases, J lost 8 bases, and 6 bases stayed unmatched. The CDR3 is 14 residues long. The CDR3 sequence: CASSSTGAVEKLFF. The DNA for the CDR3 is TGTGCCAGCAGTTCGACAGGGGCTGTAGAAAAACTGTTTTTT.

This clonotype appeared a few times. The V call is TRBV6-1, the J call TRBJ2-1; 9 nucleotides match TRBD1. Trimming at V came to 3 bases and at J to 3 bases, leaving 6 bases not matched to a gene. This CDR3 is 16 amino acids long. Germline CDR1 is MNHNS and CDR2 is SASEGT. CDR3 nucleotides: TGTGCCAGCAGTGAGACTTGGGACAGGGTCTACAATGAGCAGTTCTTC. Its protein is CASSETWDRVYNEQFF.

This clonotype showed up many times. The CDR3, as DNA: TGTGCCAGCAGCTTACTGTCAGGGAATGGCTATGGCTACACCTTC. Translation: CASSLLSGNGYGYTF. The rearrangement links TRBV7-2 to TRBJ1-2, with TRBD1 as a possible D gene (5 bases). Per germline, CDR1 SGHTA and CDR2 FQGNSA. The CDR3 totals 15 residues. Trimming removed 2 bases from V and 4 bases from J, with 14 bases in between.

For the CDR3, the DNA is TGTGCCATCAGGGGGGACAGTGCCTACGAGCAGTACTTC. Protein sequence: CAIRGDSAYEQYF. This sequence joins TRBV10-3 and TRBJ2-7; 7 positions match TRBD1. Unmatched junction bases numbered 4, after V lost 6 bases and J lost 2 bases. The CDR3 is 13 amino acids. Germline V CDR1 and CDR2: ENHRY, SYGVKD.

There are many counts of this clonotype. V gene TRBV2 combines with J gene TRBJ1-1; D is unresolved. There are 13 residues in the CDR3. V gave up 4 bases and J gave up 3 bases, with 9 bases separating them. The germline V gene encodes CDR1 SNHLY and CDR2 FYNNEI. In DNA form, the CDR3 reads TGTGCCAGCAGTGGAACACCCTACACTGAAGCTTTCTTT. It yields the protein CASSGTPYTEAFF.

V and J are TRBV2 and TRBJ2-3; no firm D call. The germline V gene encodes CDR1 SNHLY and CDR2 FYNNEI. The CDR3 is 14 amino acids. V lost 3 bases and J lost 2, with 9 bases in between. CDR3 coding DNA: TGTGCCAGCAGTGAGGAGTCAGCCACAGATACGCAGTATTTT. Protein product: CASSEESATDTQYF.

The sample holds many counts of this clonotype. The chain links TRBV5-1 to TRBJ1-1; 7 bases map to TRBD1. The junction had 7 bases not matched to a gene; V was cut back by 3 bases and J by 2 bases. The CDR3 has 15 amino acids. Germline CDR1 is SGHRS and CDR2 is YFSETQ. CDR3: CASSSAGGLNTEAFF. CDR3 in DNA: TGCGCCAGCAGCTCGGCAGGGGGGTTAAACACTGAAGCTTTCTTT. Filled out from reference TRBV5-1 and TRBJ1-1, the complete variable domain reads KAGVTQTPRYLIKTRGQQVTLSCSPISGHRSVSWYQQTPGQGLQFLFEYFSETQRNKGNFPGRFSGRQFSNSRSEMNVSTLELGDSALYLCASSSAGGLNTEAFFGQGTRLTVV.

This clonotype was seen many times. The CDR3 loop reads CASYRGGQGDHTEAFF. DNA of the CDR3: TGTGCCAGTTACCGAGGAGGACAGGGGGATCACACTGAAGCTTTCTTT. The chain links TRBV21-1 to TRBJ1-1; no check of the table's D call, TRBD1, against the DNA was made. TRBV21-1 is a listed pseudogene. The CDR3 runs to 16 residues.

This clonotype was counted at least ten times. V is TRBV5-5 and J is TRBJ1-5; a weak D match, TRBD1 (5 bases). Germline lookup yields CDR1 SGHKS and CDR2 YYEKEE (reference sequence). V lost 0 bases to trimming and J lost 2 bases, with 12 bases between them. This CDR3 has 16 residues. CDR3 in amino acids: CASSLDRAGGNQPQHF. The CDR3 DNA is TGTGCCAGCAGCTTGGATAGGGCGGGGGGCAATCAGCCCCAGCATTTT. The full variable domain, with the rest looked up from reference TRBV5-5 and TRBJ1-5, is DAGVTQSPTHLIKTRGQQVTLRCSPISGHKSVSWYQQVLGQGPQFIFQYYEKEERGRGNFPDRFSARQFPNYSSELNVNALLLGDSALYLCASSLDRAGGNQPQHFGDGTRLSIL.

The sample holds many counts of this clonotype. V gene TRBV7-2 combines with J gene TRBJ1-2; weak D call: TRBD1 (6 bases). Trimming pared 6 bases from V and 6 bases from J, leaving 26 bases between. CDR3 length equals 17 residues. The V gene's germline CDR1 is SGHTA and CDR2 FQGNSA. The CDR3 DNA follows: TGTGCCAGCAGTCTTCAACCCGCCCAGGGGACCTTTCATGGCTACACCTTC. Amino acids: CASSLQPAQGTFHGYTF.

This clonotype has more than one count but fewer than ten. This chain links TRBV27 with TRBJ2-7; no definite D call. Germline values: CDR1 MNHEY, CDR2 SMNVEV (reference sequence). V was pared by 3 bases and J by 1 base, with 13 bases between. The length of the CDR3 is 15 residues. The CDR3 DNA reads TGTGCCAGCAGTTTTGGTCCGGGTAGTTCCTACGAGCAGTACTTC. Encoded protein: CASSFGPGSSYEQYF.

This sequence joins TRBV19 and TRBJ2-1; 12 bases map to TRBD1. V dropped 4 bases and J dropped 6; count of bases not matched to a gene: 4. Per germline, CDR1 LNHDA and CDR2 SQIVND (reference sequence). The CDR3 spans 15 residues. The CDR3 spells CASSTPGQGANEQFF. The CDR3 DNA reads as TGTGCCAGTAGTACCCCGGGACAGGGGGCCAATGAGCAGTTCTTC.

This clonotype was counted at least ten times. The gene calls are TRBV4-3 and TRBJ1-6; a weak D match, TRBD1 (5 bases). V was clipped by 1 base and J by 5 bases, with 27 bases between them. CDR1 and CDR2 (germline): LGHNA, YSLEER. The CDR3 is 21 amino acids. The chain's CDR3 is CASSQVLWVVWGPGNNSPLHF. The CDR3 nucleotides are TGCGCCAGCAGCCAAGTATTATGGGTTGTTTGGGGCCCCGGCAATAATTCACCCCTCCACTTT.

This clonotype was observed at least ten times. The J gene is TRBJ2-6, the V gene TRBV6-5; unclear D gene. Germline V CDR1 and CDR2: MNHEY, SVGAGI. V gave up 5 bases and J gave up 2 bases, with 10 bases separating them. There are 15 residues in the CDR3. CDR3 nucleotides: TGTGCCAGCAGTCCCACAGAAACTGGGGCCAACGTCCTGACTTTC. This encodes CASSPTETGANVLTF.

About this clonotype itself: At one boundary the junction diverges from the germline segment, which might be a read error. The chain couples TRBV4-2 to TRBJ2-7, with 7 bases that match TRBD1. The CDR3 length is 16 residues. Germline CDR1 is LGHNA and CDR2 is YNFKEQ. As DNA, the CDR3 is TGTGCCAGCAGCCACCCCCACGGGACAGAATTGTACGAGCAGCACTTC. It is translated as CASSHPHGTELYEQHF.

Ten or more counts support this clonotype. This chain joins TRBV5-6 and TRBJ2-5; the match to TRBD2 covers 11 bases. J lost 2 bases, V lost 3 bases, and 6 bases had no gene match. Per the germline V gene, CDR1 is SGHDT and CDR2 is YYEEEE. CDR3 length: 16 amino acids. DNA for the CDR3: TGTGCCAGCAGCTCACCGGGACTAGCGGAGCAAGAGACCCAGTACTTC. It encodes CASSSPGLAEQETQYF.

The chain recombines TRBV4-2 with TRBJ2-2, with 16 bases identical to TRBD2. The V and J ends lost 5 bases and 6 bases, in that order; junction bases with no gene match: 3. In germline, CDR1 is LGHNA, CDR2 YNFKEQ. This CDR3 spans 16 amino acids. CDR3 protein: CASSAGLAGGPGELFF. The CDR3 DNA reads TGTGCCAGCAGCGCGGGACTAGCGGGGGGGCCCGGGGAGCTGTTTTTT.

This chain uses TRBV28 with TRBJ2-5, with TRBD2 matching over 9 bases. The J segment lost 0 bases and the V segment lost 3 bases, leaving 8 bases of the junction unmatched. The CDR3 is 17 amino acids. Germline loops: CDR1 MDHEN, CDR2 SYDVKM. CDR3 sequence: CASSFHLAGADQETQYF. CDR3 in DNA: TGTGCCAGCAGTTTCCATTTAGCGGGGGCCGACCAAGAGACCCAGTACTTC.

The chain recombines TRBV28 with TRBJ1-2, with D perhaps TRBD1 (5 bases). Trimming removed 11 bases at V and 2 bases at J, with 9 bases between. The CDR3 is 11 residues long. Looked up from germline, CDR1 is MDHEN and CDR2 is SYDVKM. The CDR3, as DNA: TGTGCCGGTGGGGGGAACTATGGCTACACCTTC. This codes for CAGGGNYGYTF.

The chain couples TRBV6-5 to TRBJ2-7; 9 bases align to TRBD2. This CDR3 has 13 amino acids. V was pared by 10 bases and J by 6 bases, with 10 bases of the junction left unmatched. Per the germline V gene, CDR1 is MNHEY and CDR2 is SVGAGI. CDR3 sequence: CANYLRGGSEQYF. CDR3 nucleotide sequence: TGTGCCAACTACTTGCGGGGGGGCAGCGAGCAGTACTTC.

This clonotype occurred a few times. The CDR3 loop reads CASSQEVVSSYNEQFF. CDR3 nucleotide sequence: TGTGCCAGCAGCCAAGAGGTCGTCAGCTCCTACAATGAGCAGTTCTTC. The rearrangement joins TRBV4-2 to TRBJ2-1; D gene uncertain. Trimming removed 0 bases from V and 0 bases from J, with 9 bases in between. CDR3 length: 16 residues. The V gene's germline CDR1 is LGHNA and CDR2 YNFKEQ.

This clonotype was seen only a few times. The rearrangement links TRBV20-1 to TRBJ2-6, with 7 nucleotides matching TRBD1. Unmatched junction bases numbered 10, after V lost 3 bases and J lost 2 bases. The CDR3 has 17 residues. Germline V CDR1 and CDR2: DFQATT, SNEGSKA (reference sequence). In nucleotides, the CDR3 is TGCAGTGCTAGCGATCAGATAGGGGGCGCTGGGGCCAACGTCCTGACTTTC. This translates into CSASDQIGGAGANVLTF.

The chain couples TRBV5-4 to TRBJ2-1, with TRBD2 as a possible D gene (6 bases). CDR3 length equals 16 residues. The V end was cut by 4 bases, the J end by 5 bases, with 19 bases between. Per germline, CDR1 SGHNT and CDR2 YYREEE (reference sequence). Here the CDR3 reads CASSRGVWEPDNEQFF. In DNA form, the CDR3 reads TGTGCCAGCAGCCGCGGGGTCTGGGAGCCCGACAATGAGCAGTTCTTC.

The V call is TRBV25-1, the J call TRBJ2-2; D might be TRBD1 (5 bases). V lost 0 bases to trimming and J lost 3 bases, with 8 bases between them. Germline assignment: CDR1 MGHDK and CDR2 SYGVNS. CDR3 length: 15 amino acids. CDR3 nucleotides: TGTGCCAGCAGTGAATATGGGGCCTACACCGGGGAGCTGTTTTTT. Translation: CASSEYGAYTGELFF. The variable domain in full, with the rest retrieved from reference TRBV25-1 and TRBJ2-2, is EADIYQTPRYLVIGTGKKITLECSQTMGHDKMYWYQQDPGMELHLIHYSYGVNSTEKGDLSSESTVSRIRTEHFPLTLESARPSHTSQYLCASSEYGAYTGELFFGEGSRLTVL.

Concerning this clonotype itself: A much larger clone lies one base from this, so it may be a read error. This sequence joins TRBV19 and TRBJ1-2; a weak D match, TRBD1 (6 bases). With 5 bases removed from V and 6 bases from J, the gap between germline ends came to 19 bases. CDR3 size: 15 residues. Germline lookup yields CDR1 LNHDA and CDR2 SQIVND (reference sequence). This chain's CDR3 is CASSPEQGSIDGYTF. The CDR3 DNA follows: TGTGCCAGTAGTCCCGAACAGGGAAGTATTGATGGCTACACCTTC.

V gene TRBV24-1 combines with J gene TRBJ1-1; TRBD1 matches at 7 bases. V shed 5 bases, J shed 1 base, and the junction held 9 bases outside the gene matches. The CDR3 has 16 amino acids. Germline lookup yields CDR1 KGHDR and CDR2 SFDVKD. The CDR3 reads CATSGLTGTENTEAFF. For the CDR3, the DNA is TGTGCCACCAGTGGTTTAACCGGGACAGAGAACACTGAAGCTTTCTTT.

This clonotype came up a few times. The chain has TRBV6-5 and TRBJ2-1; 7 positions agree with TRBD2. Germline CDR1 reads MNHEY; CDR2 reads SVGAGI. Losses at the gene ends were 7 bases for V and 1 base for J; bases not matched to a gene: 7. The CDR3 sequence is 15 residues long. CDR3 in DNA: TGTGCCAGCACCTTATCAGCGGGGTCCTACAATGAGCAGTTCTTC. Translation: CASTLSAGSYNEQFF.